This entry lists 31 T cell receptor beta chains sequenced from one sample in a study of technical replicates of blood from a handful of donors. Data came from immunoSEQ multiplex PCR; TCRdb stores just in-frame clones and leaves some out. The sample has about 88,000 clones, 85% to 95% seen once. The specimen was T cells isolated from PBMCs. All receptors come from a human donor in good health.

The rearrangement uses TRBV7-9 and TRBJ2-1; 7 bases line up with TRBD2. Germline V gene sequence: CDR1 SEHNR, CDR2 FQNEAQ (reference sequence). V trimming: 3 bases; J trimming: 3 bases; junction bases outside the gene matches: 8. The CDR3 has 16 amino acids. The CDR3 region is CASSFSSGSFYNEQFF. Written as DNA, the CDR3 is TGTGCCAGCAGCTTTAGTAGCGGGTCCTTCTACAATGAGCAGTTCTTC.

This rearrangement joins TRBV2 to TRBJ1-6; D possibly corresponds to TRBD1 (5 bases). V lost 2 bases and J 2 bases, leaving 13 bases between the germline ends. The CDR3 consists of 17 residues. Germline assignment: CDR1 SNHLY and CDR2 FYNNEI. CDR3 amino acids: CASSERGTVAYNSPLHF. The CDR3 DNA follows: TGTGCCAGCAGTGAACGGGGGACTGTGGCCTATAATTCACCCCTCCACTTT.

The chain couples TRBV18 to TRBJ1-2, with D maybe TRBD1 (5 bases). The CDR3 covers 15 residues. Germline V CDR1 and CDR2: KGHSH, LQKENI. Trimming shortened V by 3 bases and J by 0 bases, and 11 bases separated the two germline ends. This chain's CDR3 is CASSPPGGSNYGYTF. CDR3 DNA: TGTGCCAGCTCACCTCCGGGGGGTTCTAACTATGGCTACACCTTC.

The chain has TRBV28 and TRBJ2-5, with D perhaps TRBD2 (6 bases). V dropped 6 bases and J dropped 4 bases, with 12 bases sitting between them. Germline CDR1 is MDHEN and CDR2 is SYDVKM. The CDR3 loop spans 13 amino acids. The CDR3 coding sequence is TGTGCCAGCAGCGCAATCGGGGGAGAGACCCAGTACTTC. Translated, it gives CASSAIGGETQYF.

The chain recombines TRBV27 with TRBJ2-1; 11 nucleotides align to TRBD2. Germline trimming cut 4 bases from V and 4 bases from J; bases unmatched to any gene: 3. Per the germline V gene, CDR1 is MNHEY and CDR2 is SMNVEV (reference sequence). The CDR3 has 15 amino acids. CDR3 protein: CASSSGTSGYNEQFF. In DNA form, the CDR3 reads TGTGCCAGCAGTTCCGGGACTAGCGGTTACAATGAGCAGTTCTTC.

The chain employs TRBV18 and TRBJ1-1; D is possibly TRBD1 (5 bases). The CDR3 is 17 amino acids. V lost 2 bases to trimming and J lost 7 bases, with 23 bases between them. From germline, CDR1 is KGHSH and CDR2 LQKENI. For the CDR3, the DNA is TGTGCCAGCTCACCAGTAGGCCCGGGAGGGACCCTGGGTGAAGCTTTCTTT. The encoded protein is CASSPVGPGGTLGEAFF.

The rearrangement links TRBV14 to TRBJ1-2, with unresolved D. The germline V and J ends were trimmed by 1 base and 2 bases, with 8 bases remaining between them. The CDR3 loop spans 14 amino acids. Germline loops: CDR1 SGHDN, CDR2 FVKESK. In nucleotides, the CDR3 is TGTGCCAGCAGCCAAGGGAGCGGGAACTATGGCTACACCTTC. This sequence encodes CASSQGSGNYGYTF.

The chain recombines TRBV7-9 with TRBJ2-7; 9 bases are a match to TRBD1. Per germline, CDR1 SEHNR and CDR2 FQNEAQ (reference sequence). With V trimmed by 2 bases and J by 2 bases, 7 bases remained unmatched. CDR3 length equals 16 residues. CDR3 sequence reads: CASSLYRDRDTYEQYF. CDR3 DNA sequence: TGTGCCAGCAGCTTATACCGGGACAGGGATACCTACGAGCAGTACTTC.

The chain links TRBV27 to TRBJ2-7; D perhaps matches TRBD1 (6 bases). The germline gives CDR1 MNHEY, CDR2 SMNVEV (reference sequence). Trimming removed 4 bases at V and 0 bases at J, with 19 bases between. The CDR3 sequence is 17 residues long. The CDR3 region is CASSSLPLTGTSYEQYF. The DNA of the CDR3 is TGTGCCAGCAGTTCCCTCCCCCTCACAGGGACCTCCTACGAGCAGTACTTC.

The rearrangement uses TRBV29-1 and TRBJ1-2; 9 bases map to TRBD1. Losses at the gene ends were 4 bases for V and 5 bases for J; bases not matched to a gene: 2. This CDR3 spans 12 amino acids. CDR1 is SQVTM and CDR2 is ANQGSEA in the germline V gene. This chain's CDR3 is CSVVTGGYGYTF. In nucleotides, the CDR3 is TGCAGCGTTGTGACAGGGGGATATGGCTACACCTTC.

This chain connects TRBV28 to TRBJ1-3; 8 bases map to TRBD1. The V and J ends lost 5 bases and 4 bases, in that order; junction bases with no gene match: 4. Germline assignment: CDR1 MDHEN and CDR2 SYDVKM. The CDR3 is 14 amino acids. CDR3 DNA: TGTGCCAGCAGTCTGGACAGGGTCGGAAACACCATATATTTT. This encodes CASSLDRVGNTIYF.

The chain is built from TRBV2 and TRBJ2-7; TRBD1 aligns across 7 bases. In germline, CDR1 is SNHLY, CDR2 FYNNEI. J gave up 6 bases and V 6 bases, and 8 bases lay outside the gene matches. The CDR3 loop spans 13 amino acids. The CDR3 region is CASSDTTGREQYF. CDR3 in DNA: TGTGCCAGCAGCGATACGACAGGGCGCGAGCAGTACTTC.

The chain links TRBV2 to TRBJ2-1; 7 positions agree with TRBD2. V gave up 3 bases and J gave up 7 bases; unmatched junction bases: 9. The CDR3 runs to 15 residues. Germline assignment: CDR1 SNHLY and CDR2 FYNNEI. The CDR3 sequence is CASSDTAGEGNEQFF. The CDR3 bases are TGTGCCAGCAGTGATACGGCGGGGGAAGGTAATGAGCAGTTCTTC.

The DNA for the CDR3 is TGTGCCAGCTCACCAGGGCGGAGGGGCGTAGGCTATGGCTACACCTTC. Protein product: CASSPGRRGVGYGYTF. The gene calls are TRBV18 and TRBJ1-2; D is perhaps TRBD1 (5 bases). This CDR3 spans 16 amino acids. V was clipped by 2 bases and J by 4 bases, with 17 bases between them. Germline V gene data show CDR1 as KGHSH and CDR2 as LQKENI.

The CDR3 region has the DNA TGTGCCAGCAATACAGGGGTCATAACTAATGAAAAACTGTTTTTT. The encoded protein is CASNTGVITNEKLFF. The rearrangement joins TRBV6-1 to TRBJ1-4, with 7 positions matching TRBD1. V trimming: 7 bases; J trimming: 1 base; junction bases outside the gene matches: 6. Germline V gene sequence: CDR1 MNHNS, CDR2 SASEGT. The CDR3 has 15 amino acids.

The chain employs TRBV5-1 and TRBJ2-4; D not resolved. Germline values: CDR1 SGHRS, CDR2 YFSETQ. V was cut by 1 base and J by 2 bases, with 7 bases left in between. CDR3 length equals 14 residues. CDR3 protein: CASSLSGPKNIQYF. The CDR3 DNA sequence: TGCGCCAGCAGCTTGTCTGGGCCCAAAAACATTCAGTACTTC. Together with reference TRBV5-1 and TRBJ2-4, the CDR3 gives the full variable domain: KAGVTQTPRYLIKTRGQQVTLSCSPISGHRSVSWYQQTPGQGLQFLFEYFSETQRNKGNFPGRFSGRQFSNSRSEMNVSTLELGDSALYLCASSLSGPKNIQYFGAGTRLSVL.

J is TRBJ1-1 and V is TRBV6-5, with D perhaps TRBD1 (5 bases). The CDR3 spans 14 residues. Looked up from germline, CDR1 is MNHEY and CDR2 is SVGAGI. V was pared by 2 bases and J by 4 bases, with 11 bases between. CDR3 sequence: CASSYRRGGTEAFF. CDR3 nucleotides: TGTGCCAGCAGTTACCGGAGGGGAGGCACTGAAGCTTTCTTT.

The CDR3 reads CASSLPPTGMLFQPQHF. The CDR3, as DNA: TGTGCCAGCAGCCTCCCACCGACAGGGATGCTCTTTCAGCCCCAGCATTTT. J is TRBJ1-5 and V is TRBV28; 7 nucleotides agree with TRBD1. This CDR3 region has 17 residues. Germline V gene sequence: CDR1 MDHEN, CDR2 SYDVKM. The trim removed 6 bases at V and 6 bases at J, leaving 17 bases unmatched.

This clone was detected once. CDR3 sequence: CASSLGEGEAYSNQPQHF. The CDR3 DNA reads as TGCGCCAGCAGCTTGGGGGAGGGTGAGGCTTATAGCAATCAGCCCCAGCATTTT. The chain joins TRBV5-1 to TRBJ1-5, with D hard to call. The V gene's germline CDR1 is SGHRS and CDR2 YFSETQ. The V and J ends lost 0 bases and 0 bases respectively, with 16 bases between them. The CDR3 totals 18 residues.

The V call is TRBV2, the J call TRBJ2-3; 12 positions agree with TRBD1. The CDR3 runs to 15 residues. V trimming: 6 bases; J trimming: 14 bases; junction bases outside the gene matches: 15. Germline lookup yields CDR1 SNHLY and CDR2 FYNNEI. CDR3 in amino acids: CASSSPGQGALGWYF. The CDR3 DNA is TGTGCCAGCAGCTCACCGGGACAGGGGGCTCTGGGCTGGTATTTT.

The chain has TRBV2 and TRBJ2-7; 11 bases match TRBD2. Germline V gene sequence: CDR1 SNHLY, CDR2 FYNNEI. The CDR3 extends over 14 amino acids. V shed 8 bases and J 2 bases; nucleotides not matched to a gene: 5. The DNA of the CDR3 is TGTGCCAGCCGCCTAGCGGGGGGAGCCTACGAGCAGTACTTC. Amino acids: CASRLAGGAYEQYF.

The chain joins TRBV5-5 to TRBJ1-2; no clear D gene. Germline-derived CDR1 and CDR2 are SGHKS and YYEKEE (reference sequence). Trimming shortened V by 0 bases and J by 2 bases, and 5 bases separated the two germline ends. The CDR3 has 13 residues. In DNA form, the CDR3 reads TGTGCCAGCAGCTTGGCGGTGAACTATGGCTACACCTTC. Translated: CASSLAVNYGYTF. The whole variable domain, remainder taken from reference TRBV5-5 and TRBJ1-2, is DAGVTQSPTHLIKTRGQQVTLRCSPISGHKSVSWYQQVLGQGPQFIFQYYEKEERGRGNFPDRFSARQFPNYSSELNVNALLLGDSALYLCASSLAVNYGYTFGSGTRLTVV.

The chain recombines TRBV25-1 with TRBJ1-4; perhaps TRBD1 as D (5 bases). The V gene lost 0 bases and the J gene lost 4 bases, with 12 bases spanning the gap. This CDR3 spans 16 amino acids. CDR1 is MGHDK, CDR2 SYGVNS, per germline. CDR3 amino acids: CASSEYPDQGNEKLFF. Here the CDR3 DNA reads TGTGCCAGCAGTGAATATCCGGACCAGGGTAATGAAAAACTGTTTTTT.

This clone was counted only a few times. V usage is TRBV9 and J usage is TRBJ2-7; D call uncertain. Germline V gives CDR1 SGDLS, CDR2 YYNGEE. The V end lost 0 bases, the J end lost 0 bases, and 10 bases lay between the germline ends. This CDR3 is 15 amino acids long. The DNA of the CDR3 is TGTGCCAGCAGCGTAGATGTAGCTAGCTCCTACGAGCAGTACTTC. This codes for CASSVDVASSYEQYF.

The J gene is TRBJ1-4, the V gene TRBV6-5; D may be TRBD1 (5 bases). This CDR3 region has 15 residues. V lost 6 bases and J lost 4, with 15 bases in between. Germline V gene data show CDR1 as MNHEY and CDR2 as SVGAGI. The CDR3 sequence is CASRTIRVGNEKLFF. The CDR3 DNA sequence: TGTGCCAGCAGAACTATCAGGGTTGGTAATGAAAAACTGTTTTTT.

This chain joins TRBV6-6 and TRBJ2-1; 10 positions agree with TRBD2. This CDR3 comprises 13 residues. Germline V gene lookup returns CDR1 MNHNY and CDR2 SVGAGI (reference sequence). The trim removed 1 base at V and 9 bases at J, leaving 0 bases unmatched. The CDR3 DNA follows: TGTGCCAGCAGTTACTTAGCGGGGGGTGAGCAGTTCTTC. Translated: CASSYLAGGEQFF.

This clone was picked up a small number of times. The CDR3 here is CASSLGQGMNTEAFF. The CDR3 nucleotides read TGCGCCAGCAGCTTGGGACAGGGAATGAACACTGAAGCTTTCTTT. The chain has TRBV5-1 and TRBJ1-1, with 7 bases lining up with TRBD1. This CDR3 spans 15 amino acids. Germline CDR1 and CDR2: SGHRS and YFSETQ. J gave up 0 bases and V 0 bases, and 2 bases lay outside the gene matches.

The rearrangement uses TRBV9 and TRBJ2-3; D is possibly TRBD2 (6 bases). The CDR3 runs to 15 residues. V lost 3 bases, J lost 2 bases, and 13 bases lay in between. Germline CDR1 SGDLS, CDR2 YYNGEE. The CDR3: CASSAGVSFTDTQYF. For the CDR3, the DNA is TGTGCCAGCAGCGCGGGGGTTAGTTTCACAGATACGCAGTATTTT.

This clone has a single count. The chain recombines TRBV28 with TRBJ1-5; D is ambiguous. The CDR3 extends over 16 amino acids. V lost 5 bases and J 0 bases, leaving 14 bases between the germline ends. Germline-derived CDR1 and CDR2 are MDHEN and SYDVKM. As DNA, the CDR3 is TGTGCCAGCAGTGGCCCGGGGTCATATAGCAATCAGCCCCAGCATTTT. Translating it yields CASSGPGSYSNQPQHF.

This chain joins TRBV28 and TRBJ1-4, with D hard to call. V lost 4 bases and J 4 bases, leaving 7 bases between the germline ends. There are 13 residues in the CDR3. Germline V gene sequence: CDR1 MDHEN, CDR2 SYDVKM. The DNA for the CDR3 is TGTGCCAGCAGTTCGCAACTTAATGAAAAACTGTTTTTT. Amino acids: CASSSQLNEKLFF.

This clone was seen a handful of times. The chain couples TRBV30 to TRBJ1-1; unclear D gene. V shed 2 bases and J shed 5 bases, with 9 bases lying between them. Germline lookup yields CDR1 GTSNPN and CDR2 SVGIG (reference sequence). CDR3 length equals 12 residues. Here the CDR3 DNA reads TGTGCCTGGAGTCGAGGTTTGACTGAAGCTTTCTTT. Protein product: CAWSRGLTEAFF.